This T cell receptor beta chain was captured by sequencing in a study of cytomegalovirus exposure and HLA in healthy donors. Notes on the study in general: As a later analysis showed, a missense DCLRE1C variant was linked to trimming of TCR beta V- and J-genes. The study labeled 164 TCR beta chains cytomegalovirus-associated. A later analysis found common viral pathogens apparently linked to several of the most significant clusters. The study carried out a later analysis of TCR beta sequences. It associated some 17,000 of them with specific HLA alleles at a false discovery rate of 0.05.

On this clone itself: Its antigen is undetermined.

Losses at the gene ends were 5 bases for V and 5 bases for J; bases not matched to a gene: 13. Per germline, CDR1 GTSNPN and CDR2 SVGIG (reference sequence). The CDR3 runs 16 residues. The PCR contained 60 Vbeta and 13 Jbeta primers. Profiled with immunoSEQ multiplex PCR; TCRdb holds only in-frame clones, not every one. The sample yields approximately 120,000 clones, over 70% seen once. Sequencing was done on a sample of PBMCs. The clonotype was recovered from a young man in good health and CMV-seropositive. The rearrangement uses TRBV30 and TRBJ2-2; TRBD1 matches at 8 bases. The CDR3 sequence: CAWGSREDRGTGELFF. The CDR3 DNA sequence: TGTGCCTGGGGTTCCCGGGAAGACAGGGGAACCGGGGAGCTGTTTTTT.